This T cell receptor beta chain derives from a study of beta chain features in type 1 diabetes. The overall study: Cell yields, gender and age were comparable in patients and healthy donors. Points from the study as a whole: Shorter templates might be favored by PCR, equally in patients and controls.

This clone was seen ten or more times. The antigen is not known. Sequenced material consisted of expressed TCRB transcripts (all of the isolated RNA was reverse transcribed). Clones were read by immunoSEQ multiplex PCR, and TCRdb kept only the in-frame ones, dropping some. Counted here are about 340,000 clones, under 8.5% occurring once; the ten biggest clones make up around 0.44%. This CDR3 is 12 amino acids long. Based on CD45RO/CCR7/CD25/CD127/CD95/CD27, CD4+ regulatory, stem cell-like memory, naive and central memory cells were sorted. Each sorted fraction was over 98% pure. The sample taken for sequencing was central memory CD4+ T cells from blood. This TCR derives from a young woman in good health. This sequence joins TRBV21-1 and TRBJ2-7. TRBV21-1 is a pseudogene. In nucleotides, the CDR3 is TGTGCCAGCAGCACAATCCCTCCCCGAGCCAGATTC. Translating it yields CASSTIPPRARF.